This T cell receptor (beta chain) was profiled in a study of control samples from healthy donors and cancer patients. Germline lookup yields CDR1 LNHDA and CDR2 SQIVND (reference sequence). V shed 5 bases, J shed 6 bases, and the junction held 9 bases outside the gene matches. The CDR3 has 16 residues. Some clones are missing from TCRdb's copy, which holds only in-frame ones; the method was immunoSEQ multiplex PCR. The repertoire includes about 150,000 clones, just over 85% of them detected once, and about 1.8% sits in the top ten. The clonotype originates from a man younger than 35 in good health. J is TRBJ2-2 and V is TRBV19, with 10 nucleotides matching TRBD1. Material for sequencing was blood. Written as DNA, the CDR3 is TGTGCCAGTAGTCGGACAGGGGGACAAATCGCCGGGGAGCTGTTTTTT. Its protein product is CASSRTGGQIAGELFF.